The TCR beta chain under discussion was sequenced for a study of T cells in Graves' hyperthyroidism and ophthalmopathy. Study-wide findings and caveats: The model anticipated ophthalmopathy a median about 7.1 months pre-onset. Blood also contained most expanded thyroid clonotypes above 0.001.

This clonotype was detected ten times or more. Its antigen is currently unknown. Amplified TCR beta CDR3 regions derived from RNA transcripts. A set of HTBI primers served as the primers for a first-round RT-PCR of the TCR CDR3. Using its own MiXCR run on the multiplex PCR reads, TCRdb lists one record per CDR3 protein. The sample has hundreds of thousands of distinct CDR3 sequences, approximately 40% seen once. CDR1 is SQVTM and CDR2 is ANQGSEA in the germline V gene. Trimming shortened V by 1 base and J by 1 base, and 10 bases separated the two germline ends. This CDR3 region has 15 residues. The sequence was collected from a man aged 18-30 years with Graves' hyperthyroidism. The rearrangement joins TRBV29-1 to TRBJ2-2; tentative D call: TRBD2 (6 bases). Sample: blood. DNA of the CDR3: TGCAGCGTTGAAGTGGGACTCCGGAACACCGGGGAGCTGTTTTTT. This codes for CSVEVGLRNTGELFF.